This is a list of T cell receptor beta chains from one sample in a study of blood T cell repertoires in COVID-19. Profiled with immunoSEQ multiplex PCR; TCRdb holds only in-frame clones, not every one. The table has 140,000 to 150,000 clones, roughly 90% seen once. The specimen sequenced was peripheral blood. The receptors shown here come from a human donor in a cohort sampled during active COVID-19. Each CDR3 is given with its conserved first and last residue. Fields, in order: D gene, V gene, clone size, J gene, CDR3 length, CDR3 DNA, CDR3 protein. A D gene is named only where the DNA matches it firmly. Clone size is not always given. Where it is, it says once, few, many or a class for expanded clones.

NA	TRBV11-2	NA	TRBJ2-5	15	TGTGCCAGCAGCTTAGCCTACGGGACTCAAGAGACCCAGTACTTC	CASSLAYGTQETQYF
TRBD1	TRBV6-5	NA	TRBJ1-3	15	TGTGCCAGCAGTTTCGAGACAGGGGTGGGAAACACCATATATTTT	CASSFETGVGNTIYF
TRBD2	TRBV5-4	few	TRBJ2-2	17	TGTGCCAGCAGCCCCAATCCTAGCGGGGGGGCATTCGGGGAGCTGTTTTTT	CASSPNPSGGAFGELFF
NA	TRBV15	NA	TRBJ1-2	14	TGTGCCACCAGCAGAGATCAAACGGTGAGGGGCTACACCTTC	CATSRDQTVRGYTF
TRBD1	TRBV28	NA	TRBJ2-1	16	TGTGCCAGCAGTTTCGAGGGACAGGGACTGTGGAATGAGCAGTTCTTC	CASSFEGQGLWNEQFF
TRBD2	TRBV5-4	NA	TRBJ2-3	18	TGTGCCAGCAGCCTCGGGGGGGCACTAGCGGGAGTGAGAGATACGCAGTATTTT	CASSLGGALAGVRDTQYF
TRBD2	TRBV10-3	NA	TRBJ2-7	13	TGTGCCATCAAGGATAGCGGGAGTGACGAGCAGTACTTC	CAIKDSGSDEQYF
NA	TRBV24-1	NA	TRBJ2-3	18	TGTGCCACCAGTGATCCAACCCCGTTTGGGGCTCTCACAGATACGCAGTATTTT	CATSDPTPFGALTDTQYF
NA	TRBV5-1	NA	TRBJ2-2	13	TGCGCCAGCACAGAGGGTTCGACCGGGGAGCTGTTTTTT	CASTEGSTGELFF
TRBD1	TRBV7-2	NA	TRBJ1-5	14	TGTGCCAGCAGCGAGGACAGGGGGGGTCAGCCCCAGCATTTT	CASSEDRGGQPQHF
NA	TRBV7-9	NA	TRBJ2-7	11	TGTGCCAGCAGCCCAGATTACGAGCAGTACTTC	CASSPDYEQYF
NA	TRBV5-6	NA	TRBJ1-1	13	TGTGCCAGCAGTTCACAGGGGAACACTGAAGCTTTCTTT	CASSSQGNTEAFF
TRBD1	TRBV4-2	NA	TRBJ1-2	15	TGTGCCAGCAGCCATGGAGGGGGACAGGTTTATGATGGCACCTTC	CASSHGGGQVYDGTF
NA	TRBV18	NA	TRBJ1-1	14	TGTGCCAGCTCACCACGGGGCCTGAACACTGAAGCTTTCTTT	CASSPRGLNTEAFF
TRBD1	TRBV19	NA	TRBJ1-4	15	TGTGCCAGCGCAAGAACCGGACAGGGAGGTGAAAAACTGTTTTTT	CASARTGQGGEKLFF
TRBD2	TRBV6-2/TRBV6-3	NA	TRBJ2-5	16	TGTGCCAGCAGTTACCAGGCGGGAGGCTTCCAAGAGACCCAGTACTTC	CASSYQAGGFQETQYF
NA	TRBV28	NA	TRBJ2-7	15	TGTGCCAGCAGTCCCCATCGGGAGACCTCCTACGAGCAGTACTTC	CASSPHRETSYEQYF
NA	TRBV18	NA	TRBJ1-4	17	TGTGCCAGCTCACTACAAGGCCCGACAGGACTTAATGAAAAACTGTTTTTT	CASSLQGPTGLNEKLFF
TRBD1	TRBV7-8	NA	TRBJ2-5	16	TGTGCCAGCAGCTTCGGTAACAGGGGGCAAGGGGAGACCCAGTACTTC	CASSFGNRGQGETQYF
NA	TRBV18	NA	TRBJ2-7	15	TGTGCCAGCTCACCACGGCAACAGGGTTCCTACGAGCAGTACTTC	CASSPRQQGSYEQYF
TRBD2	TRBV19	NA	TRBJ2-1	20	TGTGCCAGTAGTATAGTAGGGACTAGCGGGGGGGCCTCGACCTACAATGAGCAGTTCTTC	CASSIVGTSGGASTYNEQFF
NA	TRBV28	NA	TRBJ1-2	12	TGTGCCAGCATCAGTAGGGGGAACGGCTACACCTTC	CASISRGNGYTF
TRBD1	TRBV28	NA	TRBJ2-7	14	TGTGCCAGCAGTGAAAGGGACAGGACTTACGAGCAGTACTTC	CASSERDRTYEQYF
TRBD2	TRBV5-6	NA	TRBJ2-7	16	TGTGCCAGCAGCTCAAAAGGACTAGCGGTGACCTACGAGCAGTACTTC	CASSSKGLAVTYEQYF
NA	TRBV11-2	NA	TRBJ1-2	17	TGTGCCAGCAGCTTAGATATAAGGCCGGAAGGGGAGGGTGGCTACACCTTC	CASSLDIRPEGEGGYTF
TRBD1	TRBV10-1	NA	TRBJ1-5	15	TGCGCCAGCTTTCTCCGCCGGACAGGGTACCAGCCCCAGCATTTT	CASFLRRTGYQPQHF
TRBD1	TRBV5-4	once	TRBJ1-1	16	TGTGTCAGCAGCTTTGGGCGACAGGGTCCTTCCACTGAAGCTTTCTTT	CVSSFGRQGPSTEAFF
NA	TRBV5-1	NA	TRBJ1-2	14	TGCGCCAGCAGCTTGGTGGAGGGGCGGAATGGCTACACCTTC	CASSLVEGRNGYTF
TRBD2	TRBV4-2	NA	TRBJ2-7	17	TGTGCCAGCAGCCAAGACGGTGGGGGACTAGCCCTCTACGAGCAGTACTTC	CASSQDGGGLALYEQYF
NA	TRBV15	NA	TRBJ2-7	13	TGTGCCACCAGCAGACAACAGGGCTACGAGCAGTACTTC	CATSRQQGYEQYF
NA	TRBV12-3/TRBV12-4	NA	TRBJ1-1	11	TGTGCCAGCAGACCCCTAGACAGAGCTTTCTTT	CASRPLDRAFF